Each of the 22 T cell receptor beta chains below was sequenced from the same sample in a study of T cell responses to AZD1222 COVID-19 vaccine. TCRdb's copy holds only in-frame clones and misses some; the assay was immunoSEQ multiplex PCR. The sample carries under 130,000 clones, around nine tenths recorded once. The sequencing here drew on peripheral blood, taken on day 0 of AZD1222 vaccination. The receptors were gathered from an adult in good health.

This clone was seen only once. The rearrangement joins TRBV20-1 to TRBJ1-5; weak D call: TRBD1 (5 bases). The V end was cut by 3 bases, the J end by 9 bases, with 12 bases between. The CDR3 is made up of 12 amino acids. Germline-derived CDR1 and CDR2 are DFQATT and SNEGSKA (reference sequence). CDR3 sequence (DNA): TGCAGTGCTAGTTTCGTTGGGGGGCCCCAGCATTTT. As protein: CSASFVGGPQHF.

The rearrangement links TRBV18 to TRBJ2-7; the match to TRBD1 covers 10 bases. CDR1 is KGHSH and CDR2 is LQKENI in the germline V gene. This CDR3 contains 16 residues. Losses at the gene ends were 4 bases for V and 7 bases for J; bases not matched to a gene: 13. For the CDR3, the DNA is TGTGCCAGCTCACGCGACTCGACAGGGGGCGCGGGGGAGCAGTACTTC. Its protein is CASSRDSTGGAGEQYF.

The V and J genes are TRBV28 and TRBJ2-7; 11 bases line up with TRBD1. From germline, CDR1 is MDHEN and CDR2 SYDVKM. J gave up 6 bases and V 7 bases, and 5 bases lay outside the gene matches. The CDR3 loop spans 13 amino acids. The CDR3 reads CASTFGTGGEQYF. The CDR3 region has the DNA TGTGCCAGCACTTTCGGGACAGGGGGCGAGCAGTACTTC.

V is TRBV27 and J is TRBJ1-6; D unresolved. V lost 8 bases to trimming and J lost 7 bases, with 12 bases between them. From germline, CDR1 is MNHEY and CDR2 SMNVEV (reference sequence). CDR3 length equals 13 residues. The CDR3 DNA sequence: TGTGCCAGCGCCGCCCGTCCGAATTCACCCCTCCACTTT. Encoded protein: CASAARPNSPLHF.

Only one count was recorded for this clone. This chain connects TRBV27 to TRBJ2-1, with 8 bases identical to TRBD2. Germline-derived CDR1 and CDR2 are MNHEY and SMNVEV (reference sequence). V lost 8 bases to trimming and J lost 7 bases; unmatched junction nucleotides: 10. This CDR3 spans 14 amino acids. In DNA form, the CDR3 reads TGTGCCAGCTCACCGGTAGCGGGGCCAAATGAGCAGTTCTTC. This codes for CASSPVAGPNEQFF.

The chain has TRBV6-5 and TRBJ1-2; D perhaps matches TRBD1 (5 bases). The germline CDR1 and CDR2 sequences are MNHEY and SVGAGI. The V gene lost 5 bases and the J gene lost 4 bases, with 14 bases spanning the gap. The CDR3 loop spans 14 amino acids. The CDR3 DNA sequence: TGTGCCAGCAGTCGCCAGACGGGGACCTATGGCTACACCTTC. Encoded protein: CASSRQTGTYGYTF.

The chain has TRBV19 and TRBJ1-6; 7 nucleotides line up with TRBD1. Trimming cost V 7 bases and J 10 bases; bases outside gene matches: 7. Germline lookup yields CDR1 LNHDA and CDR2 SQIVND (reference sequence). The length of the CDR3 is 13 residues. CDR3 loop: CASTLGGQSPLHF. The CDR3 nucleotides read TGTGCCAGTACCCTAGGGGGCCAGTCACCCCTCCACTTT. Full variable domain (missing parts from reference TRBV19 and TRBJ1-6): DGGITQSPKYLFRKEGQNVTLSCEQNLNHDAMYWYRQDPGQGLRLIYYSQIVNDFQKGDIAEGYSVSREKKESFPLTVTSAQKNPTAFYLCASTLGGQSPLHFGNGTRLTVT.

V gene TRBV20-1 combines with J gene TRBJ2-3; D gene unclear. Trimming pared 6 bases from V and 4 bases from J, leaving 8 bases between. The germline V gene has CDR1 DFQATT and CDR2 SNEGSKA (reference sequence). The CDR3 is made up of 11 amino acids. Here the CDR3 DNA reads TGCAGTGCCAGCCTCGCAGATACGCAGTATTTT. It translates to CSASLADTQYF.

This clone was detected once. The rearrangement uses TRBV2 and TRBJ2-2; 8 bases are a match to TRBD1. From germline, CDR1 is SNHLY and CDR2 FYNNEI. The ends lost 9 bases at V and 3 bases at J; junction bases unmatched: 6. The CDR3 extends over 14 amino acids. CDR3 loop: CAREEDRDTGELFF. DNA for the CDR3: TGTGCCAGGGAGGAGGACAGGGACACCGGGGAGCTGTTTTTT.

The chain is built from TRBV4-2 and TRBJ2-1, with no clear D. The V gene lost 1 base and the J gene lost 9 bases, with 10 bases spanning the gap. CDR3 length equals 13 residues. Per germline, CDR1 LGHNA and CDR2 YNFKEQ. The CDR3 is CASSQVTAGEQFF. In nucleotides, the CDR3 is TGTGCCAGCAGCCAAGTAACAGCTGGTGAGCAGTTCTTC.

The chain uses TRBV15 and TRBJ2-1; perhaps TRBD1 as D (6 bases). The CDR3 sequence is 16 residues long. Trimming took off 0 bases at V and 6 bases at J, with 15 bases between the two ends. Germline CDR1 and CDR2: LNHNV and YYDKDF (reference sequence). CDR3 DNA: TGTGCCACCAGCAGAGATTATCATCGAGGGGGCAATGAGCAGTTCTTC. Amino acids: CATSRDYHRGGNEQFF.

This clone is a singleton in its sample. The genes are TRBV7-2 and TRBJ2-7; 10 bases match TRBD2. CDR3 length equals 15 residues. The V gene end was trimmed by 2 bases and the J gene end by 3 bases; junction bases not matched to a gene: 4. CDR1 is SGHTA and CDR2 is FQGNSA in the germline V gene. CDR3 sequence reads: CASSLLAGELYEQYF. The CDR3 DNA reads TGTGCCAGCAGCTTACTAGCGGGAGAGCTCTACGAGCAGTACTTC.

The chain recombines TRBV11-2 with TRBJ1-4; possibly TRBD1 for D (6 bases). This CDR3 contains 13 residues. CDR1 is SGHAT, CDR2 FQNNGV, per germline. The V end was cut by 2 bases, the J end by 8 bases, with 9 bases between. The CDR3 is CASSLTGTEKLFF. The CDR3 bases are TGTGCCAGCAGCTTAACCGGGACAGAAAAACTGTTTTTT.

This chain connects TRBV6-5 to TRBJ1-2, with D uncertain. This CDR3 has 14 amino acids. V lost 5 bases and J 4 bases, leaving 14 bases between the germline ends. Looked up from germline, CDR1 is MNHEY and CDR2 is SVGAGI. As DNA, the CDR3 is TGTGCCAGCAGTCCTCGTCCAGATATCTATGGCTACACCTTC. Protein product: CASSPRPDIYGYTF.

This chain joins TRBV9 and TRBJ2-1; TRBD1 might be the D (7 bases). Trimming stripped 2 bases from V and 5 bases from J, with 17 bases between. CDR1 is SGDLS and CDR2 is YYNGEE in the germline V gene. CDR3 length equals 16 residues. The CDR3 loop is CASSVPGQGGNNEQFF. DNA for the CDR3: TGTGCCAGCAGCGTGCCGGGCCAGGGGGGAAACAATGAGCAGTTCTTC. Looking up the rest from reference TRBV9 and TRBJ2-1 gives the full variable domain: DSGVTQTPKHLITATGQRVTLRCSPRSGDLSVYWYQQSLDQGLQFLIQYYNGEERAKGNILERFSAQQFPDLHSELNLSSLELGDSALYFCASSVPGQGGNNEQFFGPGTRLTVL.

The chain is built from TRBV2 and TRBJ2-1; D is possibly TRBD2 (6 bases). Germline V CDR1 and CDR2: SNHLY, FYNNEI. Trimming cost V 2 bases and J 7 bases, with 9 bases left between them. The CDR3 has 13 residues. The DNA of the CDR3 is TGTGCCAGCAGTGAACTGGAGGGGAATGAGCAGTTCTTC. This encodes CASSELEGNEQFF.

The rearrangement joins TRBV14 to TRBJ1-4, with D hard to call. V lost 0 bases, J lost 8 bases, and 10 bases lay in between. The germline V gene has CDR1 SGHDN and CDR2 FVKESK. The CDR3 is 14 residues long. The CDR3: CASSQDRGTEKLFF. DNA of the CDR3: TGTGCCAGCAGCCAAGATCGAGGAACCGAAAAACTGTTTTTT.

This sequence joins TRBV5-1 and TRBJ1-2, with 7 nucleotides matching TRBD1. CDR3 length: 16 residues. V shed 4 bases and J 4 bases; nucleotides not matched to a gene: 13. Germline V gene data show CDR1 as SGHRS and CDR2 as YFSETQ. The CDR3 sequence: CASSTRTGSTSYGYTF. In DNA, the CDR3 is TGCGCCAGCAGCACTCGGACAGGTAGTACCTCCTATGGCTACACCTTC.

This chain joins TRBV4-1 and TRBJ2-2; 9 bases match TRBD1. The CDR3 covers 19 residues. Per the germline V gene, CDR1 is MGHRA and CDR2 is YSYEKL. V was pared by 3 bases and J by 6 bases, with 17 bases of the junction left unmatched. CDR3 region: CASSQKRTGVVILSGELFF. The DNA for the CDR3 is TGCGCCAGCAGCCAGAAAAGGACAGGGGTCGTGATTTTGTCCGGGGAGCTGTTTTTT.

The chain uses TRBV11-2 and TRBJ2-1; TRBD2 matches 8 bases. This CDR3 has 16 amino acids. The V segment lost 0 bases and the J segment 9 bases; nucleotides outside the gene matches: 10. Germline CDR1 is SGHAT and CDR2 is FQNNGV. The CDR3 reads CASSLEGGGQHGEQFF. As DNA, the CDR3 is TGTGCCAGCAGCTTAGAGGGCGGGGGGCAACACGGTGAGCAGTTCTTC.

The rearrangement joins TRBV6-1 to TRBJ1-2; D remains ambiguous. CDR3 length: 13 residues. From germline, CDR1 is MNHNS and CDR2 SASEGT. Trimming took 2 bases from V and 8 from J, leaving 12 bases between them. In DNA form, the CDR3 reads TGTGCCAGCAGTGAATTGGCGGCGGGGGGCTACACCTTC. Protein product: CASSELAAGGYTF.

This clone was counted a single time. The V gene is TRBV6-5, the J gene TRBJ1-5, with D perhaps TRBD1 (5 bases). CDR1 MNHEY and CDR2 SVGAGI come from the germline V gene. The CDR3 runs to 14 residues. Between the trimmed V and J ends, which lost 5 bases and 3 bases, there was a span of 11 bases. The CDR3 nucleotides read TGTGCCAGCAGTCCTGACAGCGCCAATCAGCCCCAGCATTTT. Translating it yields CASSPDSANQPQHF.